This T cell receptor (beta chain) comes out of a study of graft-versus-host responses after intestinal transplantation. The data were produced by immunoSEQ multiplex PCR, yet TCRdb's version contains in-frame clones alone and is incomplete. The data contain about 51,000 clones, approximately 88% of them singletons. Study results and caveats: Early after transplant, HvG declines were associated with peak levels of circulating GvH clones. Allograft graft-versus-host to host-versus-graft clonal ratios ran high in patients with graft-donor T cell macrochimerism.

With respect to this clone: As yet, its antigen is unknown.

J lost 2 bases, V lost 2 bases, and 5 bases had no gene match. Germline V lookup: CDR1 LGHNA, CDR2 YNFKEQ. The CDR3 consists of 16 residues. The chain is built from TRBV4-2 and TRBJ2-7; 11 bases are a match to TRBD2. This clonotype was sampled from a human donor who was the organ donor for an intestinal transplant. The sequences come from unstimulated CD4+ T cells sorted from spleen or lymph node cells, collected before transplant. CDR3 amino acids: CASSQLLAGGPYEQYF. The CDR3 DNA reads as TGTGCCAGCAGCCAACTATTAGCGGGAGGGCCCTACGAGCAGTACTTC.